Here is one T cell receptor beta chain with its context. Antigen specificity is unknown. The sample holds other DNA sequences that translate to the same CDR3. CD8 cells classed as naive were CD45RO-negative and positively selected for CCR7, excluding terminally differentiated effector memory CD45RA+ cells. The assay was immunoSEQ multiplex PCR, and TCRdb's table has in-frame clones only and misses some. The sample consists of about 2.1 million clones, 85% to 95% of them appearing once. The data originate from a study of shared clonotypes between healthy human individuals. Study summary: Researchers drew samples from a couple of women and a few men aged 18 to 49. Overall study results and limits: The study drew on few donors, limiting represented genetic and exposure-history diversity. Shared across several donors were 4% to 6% of the naive CD4 clonotypes.

The CDR3 is made up of 15 amino acids. V was clipped by 0 bases and J by 1 base, with 9 bases between them. Per germline, CDR1 SGDLS and CDR2 YYNGEE. Source material: naive CD8+ T cells from PBMCs. This clonotype originated in a man younger than 35 in good health. Some clones in this sample may be carry-over from other donors' samples. The chain has TRBV9 and TRBJ2-3; possibly TRBD2 for D (6 bases). DNA for the CDR3: TGTGCCAGCAGCGTAGCGGGAGCGGGCACAGATACGCAGTATTTT. It codes for CASSVAGAGTDTQYF. The full variable domain, its missing parts supplied by reference TRBV9 and TRBJ2-3, is DSGVTQTPKHLITATGQRVTLRCSPRSGDLSVYWYQQSLDQGLQFLIQYYNGEERAKGNILERFSAQQFPDLHSELNLSSLELGDSALYFCASSVAGAGTDTQYFGPGTRLTVL.